The subject of this entry is one TCR beta chain. V lost 8 bases, J lost 8 bases, and 19 bases lay in between. CDR3 length equals 14 residues. TCRdb re-called the 5' RACE reads through MiXCR, storing one row per CDR3 protein. The sample has around 370,000 distinct CDR3 sequences; around a fifth are singletons. This record comes from a study of T-cell memory formation after mild COVID-19. The receptor's source is an adult woman who had mild COVID-19 (a few samples of this study predate the infection). Cell type and time point are not known. The sample comprised PBMCs or a T cell subset sorted from them (not recorded which). The chain recombines TRBV12-3 or TRBV12-4 with TRBJ1-5; possible D gene TRBD1, 6 bases. The CDR3 spells CASGMGGSREPQHF. As DNA, the CDR3 is TGTGCCAGCGGCATGGGGGGCTCCAGGGAGCCCCAGCATTTT.